The 18 T cell receptor beta chains below all came from one sample that was sequenced in a study of blood T cell repertoires in COVID-19. Sequencing used immunoSEQ multiplex PCR; TCRdb keeps in-frame clones, though not all of them. The sample has 250,000 to 350,000 clones, 88% seen once; the top ten hold just under 7%. Sequencing was performed on peripheral blood. All receptors come from a woman in her 30s who had recovered from COVID-19.

The rearrangement uses TRBV6-2 or TRBV6-3 and TRBJ2-1; 9 nucleotides line up with TRBD2. V was clipped by 3 bases and J by 4 bases; unmatched bases: 4. The CDR3 sequence is 15 residues long. CDR1 is MNHEY, CDR2 SVGEGT, per germline. CDR3 region: CASSYWLAGYNEQFF. As DNA, the CDR3 is TGTGCCAGCAGTTATTGGCTAGCGGGGTACAATGAGCAGTTCTTC.

The V call is TRBV7-9, the J call TRBJ1-1, with D perhaps TRBD1 (6 bases). Trimming took 4 bases from V and 4 from J, leaving 16 bases between them. This CDR3 contains 15 residues. The V gene's germline CDR1 is SEHNR and CDR2 FQNEAQ (reference sequence). The CDR3 is CASSSRQAWGTEAFF. In nucleotides, the CDR3 is TGTGCCAGCAGCTCGCGACAGGCCTGGGGCACTGAAGCTTTCTTT.

CDR3 amino acids: CASSPWTTRTGTQYF. The DNA for the CDR3 is TGTGCCAGCAGCCCATGGACAACCCGCACGGGTACGCAGTATTTT. The chain has TRBV14 and TRBJ2-3; tentatively, D is TRBD1 (5 bases). The germline V and J ends were trimmed by 4 bases and 8 bases, with 19 bases remaining between them. The CDR3 has 15 residues. Germline CDR1 reads SGHDN; CDR2 reads FVKESK.

The V and J genes are TRBV28 and TRBJ2-3, with 7 bases lining up with TRBD1. The V gene end was trimmed by 6 bases and the J gene end by 2 bases; junction bases not matched to a gene: 8. Germline lookup yields CDR1 MDHEN and CDR2 SYDVKM. The CDR3 has 15 residues. The CDR3 coding sequence is TGTGCCAGCAGCACACCGGGACAGCTCACAGATACGCAGTATTTT. Its translation is CASSTPGQLTDTQYF.

In its sample, this clone was seen a few times. One junction end does not reproduce the germline sequence, and a read error may be involved. The V call is TRBV3-1 (or the pseudogene TRBV3-2), the J call TRBJ1-1, with D tentatively TRBD1 (5 bases). Germline V lookup: CDR1 LGHDT, CDR2 YNNKEL (reference sequence). This CDR3 region has 13 residues. The CDR3 here is CASNQRGVTEAFF. In nucleotides, the CDR3 is TGTGCCAGCAACCAACGGGGGGTAACTGAAGCTTTCTTT.

CDR3 coding DNA: TGTGCCAGCAGCCCACAGACAACTCCTTATGGCTACACCTTC. It translates to CASSPQTTPYGYTF. This chain connects TRBV28 to TRBJ1-2, with unresolved D. V was cut by 6 bases and J by 5 bases, with 16 bases left in between. Germline lookup yields CDR1 MDHEN and CDR2 SYDVKM. The CDR3 spans 14 residues.

The gene calls are TRBV15 and TRBJ2-3, with D uncertain. This CDR3 region has 15 residues. Trimming took off 1 base at V and 5 bases at J, with 13 bases between the two ends. CDR1 is LNHNV, CDR2 YYDKDF, per germline (reference sequence). CDR3 residues: CATSRVSGQVDTQYF. The CDR3 coding sequence is TGTGCCACCAGCAGAGTAAGTGGCCAGGTAGATACGCAGTATTTT.

The chain joins TRBV6-5 to TRBJ2-7; TRBD1 agrees at 7 bases. V was pared by 2 bases and J by 0 bases, with 4 bases of the junction left unmatched. CDR3 length equals 15 residues. Germline V gene sequence: CDR1 MNHEY, CDR2 SVGAGI. The CDR3 bases are TGTGCCAGCAGTTACAGAGGGGGCGGCTCCTACGAGCAGTACTTC. This gives the protein CASSYRGGGSYEQYF.

The V and J genes are TRBV5-1 and TRBJ2-3, with D possibly TRBD2 on 5 matching bases. Germline values: CDR1 SGHRS, CDR2 YFSETQ. This CDR3 is 16 amino acids long. V was cut by 0 bases and J by 0 bases, with 11 bases left in between. The CDR3 DNA follows: TGCGCCAGCAGCTTGGGGACTTCCACTAGCACAGATACGCAGTATTTT. It codes for CASSLGTSTSTDTQYF.

The genes are TRBV28 and TRBJ2-5; D remains unclear. Trimming removed 3 bases at V and 9 bases at J, with 14 bases between. Germline CDR1 is MDHEN and CDR2 is SYDVKM. This CDR3 has 13 residues. The CDR3 loop reads CASSLMSHQAQYF. In DNA, the CDR3 is TGTGCCAGCAGTTTGATGAGTCATCAGGCCCAGTACTTC.

The chain couples TRBV7-9 to TRBJ1-6; 7 nucleotides agree with TRBD1. CDR1 is SEHNR and CDR2 is FQNEAQ in the germline V gene (reference sequence). This CDR3 is built from 16 residues. V trimming: 4 bases; J trimming: 5 bases; junction bases outside the gene matches: 8. This chain's CDR3 is CASSSTSGQNNSPLHF. Written as DNA, the CDR3 is TGTGCCAGCAGCTCGACCTCGGGACAGAATAATTCACCCCTCCACTTT.

In this sample, this clone turned up once. This sequence joins TRBV7-9 and TRBJ1-2; the match to TRBD1 covers 12 bases. Germline CDR1 and CDR2: SEHNR and FQNEAQ (reference sequence). The length of the CDR3 is 15 residues. J was trimmed by 7 bases and V by 1 base; bases with no gene match: 4. CDR3 protein: CASSLGDRGRSGYTF. The CDR3 DNA is TGTGCCAGCAGCTTAGGGGACAGGGGGCGAAGTGGCTACACCTTC.

The J gene is TRBJ1-1, the V gene TRBV6-1, with D tentatively TRBD1 (6 bases). The ends were cut back, 2 bases at V and 8 bases at J, with 15 bases in the middle. Germline V lookup: CDR1 MNHNS, CDR2 SASEGT. The CDR3 covers 14 residues. The CDR3 here is CASSENRDNHEAFF. The CDR3 bases are TGTGCCAGCAGTGAAAACCGGGACAACCACGAAGCTTTCTTT.

The J gene is TRBJ1-4, the V gene TRBV14; D remains ambiguous. Germline CDR1 and CDR2: SGHDN and FVKESK. Trimming took off 6 bases at V and 7 bases at J, with 24 bases between the two ends. The CDR3 extends over 17 amino acids. The CDR3 DNA reads as TGTGCCAGCAGTAAAGAGGGAGGTGTTTTCGCCGCTGAAAAACTGTTTTTT. It yields the protein CASSKEGGVFAAEKLFF.

This clone was seen more than once but under ten times. This chain links TRBV28 with TRBJ1-6; D uncertain. The V and J ends lost 4 bases and 8 bases respectively, with 3 bases between them. Germline assignment: CDR1 MDHEN and CDR2 SYDVKM. The CDR3 is 11 amino acids. CDR3 nucleotides: TGTGCCAGCAGTTCAGATTCACCCCTCCACTTT. It specifies CASSSDSPLHF.

The chain recombines TRBV5-1 with TRBJ1-5, with D unresolved. Germline V gene sequence: CDR1 SGHRS, CDR2 YFSETQ. Trimming stripped 0 bases from V and 4 bases from J, with 5 bases between. This CDR3 comprises 13 residues. The CDR3 here is CASSLAPNQPQHF. Here the CDR3 DNA reads TGCGCCAGCAGCTTGGCCCCGAATCAGCCCCAGCATTTT.

The gene calls are TRBV7-3 and TRBJ2-5; 10 nucleotides line up with TRBD2. V lost 1 base to trimming and J lost 3 bases; unmatched junction nucleotides: 5. The CDR3 loop spans 16 amino acids. Germline CDR1 and CDR2: SGHTA and FQGTGA. As DNA, the CDR3 is TGTGCCAGCAGCTTAAACAGTCTAGCGGGGGAAGAGACCCAGTACTTC. Protein: CASSLNSLAGEETQYF.

V gene TRBV19 combines with J gene TRBJ2-7; 8 bases agree with TRBD1. Per the germline V gene, CDR1 is LNHDA and CDR2 is SQIVND (reference sequence). V was clipped by 5 bases and J by 0 bases; unmatched bases: 6. CDR3 length: 15 residues. The CDR3 DNA reads TGTGCCAGTAGTCAAACAGGGGGGAGCTCCTACGAGCAGTACTTC. Amino acids: CASSQTGGSSYEQYF.